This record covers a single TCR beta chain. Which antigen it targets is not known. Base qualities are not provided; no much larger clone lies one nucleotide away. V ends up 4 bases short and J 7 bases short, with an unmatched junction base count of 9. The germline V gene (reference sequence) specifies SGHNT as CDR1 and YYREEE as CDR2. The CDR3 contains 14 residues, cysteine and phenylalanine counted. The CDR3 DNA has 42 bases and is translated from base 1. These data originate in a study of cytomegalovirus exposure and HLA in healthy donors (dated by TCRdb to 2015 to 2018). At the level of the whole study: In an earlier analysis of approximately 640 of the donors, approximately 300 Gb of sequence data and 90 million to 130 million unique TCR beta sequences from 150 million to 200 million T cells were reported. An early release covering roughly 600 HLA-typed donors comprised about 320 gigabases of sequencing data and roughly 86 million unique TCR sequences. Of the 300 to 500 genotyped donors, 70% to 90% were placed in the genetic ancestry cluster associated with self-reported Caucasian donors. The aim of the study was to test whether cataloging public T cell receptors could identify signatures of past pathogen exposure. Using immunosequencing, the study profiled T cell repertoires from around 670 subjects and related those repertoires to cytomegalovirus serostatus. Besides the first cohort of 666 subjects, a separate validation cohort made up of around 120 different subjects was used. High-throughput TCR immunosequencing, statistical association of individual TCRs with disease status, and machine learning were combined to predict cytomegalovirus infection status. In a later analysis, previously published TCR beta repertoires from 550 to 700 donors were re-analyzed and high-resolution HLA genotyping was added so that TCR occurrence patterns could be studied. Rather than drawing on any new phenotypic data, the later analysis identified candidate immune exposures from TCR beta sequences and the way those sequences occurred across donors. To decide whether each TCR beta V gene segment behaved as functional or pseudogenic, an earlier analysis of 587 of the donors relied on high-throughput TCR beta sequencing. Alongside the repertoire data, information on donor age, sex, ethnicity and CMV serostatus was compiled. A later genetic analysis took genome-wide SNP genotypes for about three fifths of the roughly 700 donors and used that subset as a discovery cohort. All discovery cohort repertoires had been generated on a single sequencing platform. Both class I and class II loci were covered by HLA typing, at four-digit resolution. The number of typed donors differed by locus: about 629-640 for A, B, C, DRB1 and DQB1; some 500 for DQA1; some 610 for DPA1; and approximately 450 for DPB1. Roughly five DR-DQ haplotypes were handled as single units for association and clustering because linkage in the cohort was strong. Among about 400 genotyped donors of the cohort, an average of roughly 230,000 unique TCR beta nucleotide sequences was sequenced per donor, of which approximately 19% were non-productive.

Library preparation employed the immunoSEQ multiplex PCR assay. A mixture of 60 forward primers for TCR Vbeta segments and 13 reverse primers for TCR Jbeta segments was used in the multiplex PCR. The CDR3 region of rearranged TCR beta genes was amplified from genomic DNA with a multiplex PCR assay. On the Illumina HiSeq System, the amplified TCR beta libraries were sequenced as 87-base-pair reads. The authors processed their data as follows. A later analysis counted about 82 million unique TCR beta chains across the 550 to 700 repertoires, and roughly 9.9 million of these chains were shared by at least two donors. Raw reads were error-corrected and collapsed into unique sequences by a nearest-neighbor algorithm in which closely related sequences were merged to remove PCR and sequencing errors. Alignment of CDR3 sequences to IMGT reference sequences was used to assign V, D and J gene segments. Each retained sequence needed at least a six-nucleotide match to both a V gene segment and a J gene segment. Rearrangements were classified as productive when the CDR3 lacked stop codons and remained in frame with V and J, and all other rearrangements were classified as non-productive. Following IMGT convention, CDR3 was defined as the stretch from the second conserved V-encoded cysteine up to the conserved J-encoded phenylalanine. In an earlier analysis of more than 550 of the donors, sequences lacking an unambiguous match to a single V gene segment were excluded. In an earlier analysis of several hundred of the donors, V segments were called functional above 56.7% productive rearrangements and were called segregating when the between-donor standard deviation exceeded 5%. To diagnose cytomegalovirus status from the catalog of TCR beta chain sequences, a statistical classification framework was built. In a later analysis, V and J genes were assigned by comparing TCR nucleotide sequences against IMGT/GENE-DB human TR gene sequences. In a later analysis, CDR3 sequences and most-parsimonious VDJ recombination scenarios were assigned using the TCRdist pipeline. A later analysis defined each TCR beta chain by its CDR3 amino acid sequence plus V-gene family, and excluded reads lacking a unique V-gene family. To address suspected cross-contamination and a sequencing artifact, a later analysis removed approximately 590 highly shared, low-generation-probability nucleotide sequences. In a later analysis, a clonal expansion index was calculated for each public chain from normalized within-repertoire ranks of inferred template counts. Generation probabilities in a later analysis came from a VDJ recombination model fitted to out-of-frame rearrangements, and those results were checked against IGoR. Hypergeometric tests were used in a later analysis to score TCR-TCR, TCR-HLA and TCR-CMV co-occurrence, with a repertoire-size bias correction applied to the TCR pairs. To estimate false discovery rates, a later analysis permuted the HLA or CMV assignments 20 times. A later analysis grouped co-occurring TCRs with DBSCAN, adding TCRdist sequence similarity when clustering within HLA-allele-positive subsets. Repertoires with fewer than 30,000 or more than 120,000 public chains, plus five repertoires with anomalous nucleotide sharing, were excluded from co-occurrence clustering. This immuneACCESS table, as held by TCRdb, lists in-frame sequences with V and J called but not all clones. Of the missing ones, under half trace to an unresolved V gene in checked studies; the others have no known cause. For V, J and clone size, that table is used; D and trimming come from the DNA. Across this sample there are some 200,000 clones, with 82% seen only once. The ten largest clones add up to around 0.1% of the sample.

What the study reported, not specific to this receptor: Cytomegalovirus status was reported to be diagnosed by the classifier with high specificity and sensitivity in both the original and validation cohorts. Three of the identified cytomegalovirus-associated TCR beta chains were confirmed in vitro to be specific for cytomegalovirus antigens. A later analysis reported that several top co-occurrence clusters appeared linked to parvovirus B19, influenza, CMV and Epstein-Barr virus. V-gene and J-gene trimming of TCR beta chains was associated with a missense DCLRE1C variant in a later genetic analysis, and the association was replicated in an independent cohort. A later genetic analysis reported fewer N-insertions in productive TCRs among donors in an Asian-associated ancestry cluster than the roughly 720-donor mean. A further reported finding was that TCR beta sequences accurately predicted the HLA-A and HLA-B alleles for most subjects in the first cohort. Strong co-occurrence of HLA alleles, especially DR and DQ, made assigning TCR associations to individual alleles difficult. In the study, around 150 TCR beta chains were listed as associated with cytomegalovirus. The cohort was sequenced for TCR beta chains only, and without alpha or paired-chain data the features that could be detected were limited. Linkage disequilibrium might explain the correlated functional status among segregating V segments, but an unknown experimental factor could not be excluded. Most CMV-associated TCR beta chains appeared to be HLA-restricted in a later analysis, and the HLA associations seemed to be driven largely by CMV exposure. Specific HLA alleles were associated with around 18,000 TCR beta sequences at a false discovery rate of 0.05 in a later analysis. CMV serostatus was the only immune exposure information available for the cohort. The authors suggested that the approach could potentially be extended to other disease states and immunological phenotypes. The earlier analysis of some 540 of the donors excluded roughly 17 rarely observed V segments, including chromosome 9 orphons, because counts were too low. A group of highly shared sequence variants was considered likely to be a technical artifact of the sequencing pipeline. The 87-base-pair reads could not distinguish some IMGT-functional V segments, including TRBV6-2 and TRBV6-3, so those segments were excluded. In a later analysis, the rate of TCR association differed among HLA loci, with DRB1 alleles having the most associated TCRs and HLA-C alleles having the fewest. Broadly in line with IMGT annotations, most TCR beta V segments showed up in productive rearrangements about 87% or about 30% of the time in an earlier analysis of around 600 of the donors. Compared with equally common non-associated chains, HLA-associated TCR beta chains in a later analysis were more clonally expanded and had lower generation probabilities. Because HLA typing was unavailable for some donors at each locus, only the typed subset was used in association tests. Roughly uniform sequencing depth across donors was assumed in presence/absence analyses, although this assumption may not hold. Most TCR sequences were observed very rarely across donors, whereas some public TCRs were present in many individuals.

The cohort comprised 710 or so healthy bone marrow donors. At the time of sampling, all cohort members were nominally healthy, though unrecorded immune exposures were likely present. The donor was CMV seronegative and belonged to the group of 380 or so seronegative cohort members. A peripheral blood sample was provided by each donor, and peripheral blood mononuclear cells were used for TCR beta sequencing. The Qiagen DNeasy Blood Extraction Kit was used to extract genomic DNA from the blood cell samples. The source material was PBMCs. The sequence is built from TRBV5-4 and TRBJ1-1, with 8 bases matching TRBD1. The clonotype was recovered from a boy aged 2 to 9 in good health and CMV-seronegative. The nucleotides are TGTGCCAGCAGCCCCGGACAGGGTCTGGATGAAGCTTTCTTT. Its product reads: CASSPGQGLDEAFF.